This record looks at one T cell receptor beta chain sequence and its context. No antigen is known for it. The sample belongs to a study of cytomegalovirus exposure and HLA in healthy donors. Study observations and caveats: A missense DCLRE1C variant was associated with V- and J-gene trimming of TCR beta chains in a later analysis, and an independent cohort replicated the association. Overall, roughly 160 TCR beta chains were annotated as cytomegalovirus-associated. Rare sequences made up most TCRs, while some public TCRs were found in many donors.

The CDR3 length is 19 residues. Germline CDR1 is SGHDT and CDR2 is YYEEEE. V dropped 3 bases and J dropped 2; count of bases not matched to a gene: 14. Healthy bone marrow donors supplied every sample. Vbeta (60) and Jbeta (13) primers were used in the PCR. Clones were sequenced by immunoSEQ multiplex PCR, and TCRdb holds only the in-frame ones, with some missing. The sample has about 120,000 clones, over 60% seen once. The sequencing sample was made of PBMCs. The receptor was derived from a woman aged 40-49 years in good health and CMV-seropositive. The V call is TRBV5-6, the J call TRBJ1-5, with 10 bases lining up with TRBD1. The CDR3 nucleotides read TGTGCCAGCAGCTCGCCAGGGGGACAGGGGACCGACGGCAATCAGCCCCAGCATTTT. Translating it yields CASSSPGGQGTDGNQPQHF. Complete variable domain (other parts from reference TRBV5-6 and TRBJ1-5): DAGVTQSPTHLIKTRGQQVTLRCSPKSGHDTVSWYQQALGQGPQFIFQYYEEEERQRGNFPDRFSGHQFPNYSSELNVNALLLGDSALYLCASSSPGGQGTDGNQPQHFGDGTRLSIL.